One and the same sample provided the 16 T cell receptor beta chains below, sequenced in a study of OX40 agonist ivuxolimab in advanced cancers. Here immunoSEQ multiplex PCR was the method, and the copy in TCRdb shows in-frame clones only, minus some. The repertoire holds 40,000 to 55,000 clones, with 70% to 90% as singletons. The sequenced sample was CD4+ or CD8+ T cells sorted from blood, obtained in a trial of the OX40 agonist ivuxolimab. These receptors came from an adult with an advanced solid tumor such as melanoma, head and neck, liver or kidney cancer.

This chain uses TRBV5-4 with TRBJ1-1, with D possibly matching TRBD1 (5 bases). Germline V gene data show CDR1 as SGHNT and CDR2 as YYREEE (reference sequence). This CDR3 has 13 amino acids. Deletions cut 6 bases from V and 5 bases from J, with 14 bases between. The CDR3 loop is CASKDTRATEAFF. In DNA, the CDR3 is TGTGCCAGCAAGGACACCCGGGCTACTGAAGCTTTCTTT.

This clone was observed a few times. The rearrangement uses TRBV9 and TRBJ2-1; D possibly uses TRBD1 or TRBD2 (6 bases each). The CDR3 runs 13 residues. V lost 5 bases and J 7 bases, leaving 13 bases between the germline ends. The germline V gene has CDR1 SGDLS and CDR2 YYNGEE. CDR3 DNA: TGTGCCAGCAGAGGGGGGACCATGAATGAGCAGTTCTTC. Translated: CASRGGTMNEQFF.

This clone has just one count. This chain joins TRBV20-1 and TRBJ1-3; 9 bases align to TRBD1. Unmatched junction bases numbered 5, after V lost 5 bases and J lost 15 bases. The CDR3 contains 10 residues. In germline, CDR1 is DFQATT, CDR2 SNEGSKA (reference sequence). Here the CDR3 DNA reads TGCAGTGCTTCCCGGGACAGGGAATATTTT. Amino acid sequence: CSASRDREYF.

This clone has just a few counts. The rearrangement joins TRBV4-2 to TRBJ2-7, with 8 nucleotides matching TRBD1. The V gene's germline CDR1 is LGHNA and CDR2 YNFKEQ. Unmatched junction bases numbered 4, after V lost 3 bases and J lost 6 bases. The CDR3 has 13 amino acids. The CDR3 DNA reads as TGTGCCAGCAGCCATGGACAGGGCGGCGAGCAGTACTTC. Protein product: CASSHGQGGEQYF.

The gene calls are TRBV27 and TRBJ1-5; D is unresolved. The CDR3 has 14 amino acids. Trimming took off 0 bases at V and 6 bases at J, with 9 bases between the two ends. Germline CDR1 MNHEY, CDR2 SMNVEV (reference sequence). The CDR3 coding sequence is TGTGCCAGCAGTTTATCCTCGGGCGCTCAGCCCCAGCATTTT. Protein: CASSLSSGAQPQHF.

This rearrangement joins TRBV13 to TRBJ2-6; D call uncertain. CDR3 size: 15 residues. V lost 5 bases to trimming and J lost 1 base, with 9 bases between them. Germline lookup yields CDR1 PRHDT and CDR2 FYEKMQ (reference sequence). The CDR3 protein is CASSKHESGANVLTF. CDR3 in DNA: TGTGCCAGCAGCAAACACGAGTCTGGGGCCAACGTCCTGACTTTC.

The V gene is TRBV19, the J gene TRBJ2-2; D unresolved. Germline V lookup: CDR1 LNHDA, CDR2 SQIVND (reference sequence). CDR3 size: 11 residues. V lost 4 bases to trimming and J lost 6 bases, with 3 bases between them. The CDR3 nucleotides are TGTGCCAGTAGTAGCCCCGGGGAGCTGTTTTTT. This gives the protein CASSSPGELFF.

The genes are TRBV11-2 and TRBJ2-1; 9 positions match TRBD2. CDR3 length: 14 amino acids. Losses at the gene ends were 5 bases for V and 7 bases for J; bases not matched to a gene: 6. CDR1 is SGHAT and CDR2 is FQNNGV in the germline V gene. DNA of the CDR3: TGTGCCAGCAGCGTCCCAAGCGGGAGGAATGAGCAGTTCTTC. Translation: CASSVPSGRNEQFF.

The chain joins TRBV2 to TRBJ2-7; D is perhaps TRBD2 (6 bases). The CDR3 covers 13 residues. V lost 7 bases, J lost 3 bases, and 13 bases lay in between. Germline V gives CDR1 SNHLY, CDR2 FYNNEI. CDR3 protein: CASITGLYYEQYF. The CDR3 nucleotides read TGTGCCAGCATCACGGGACTCTACTACGAGCAGTACTTC.

The gene calls are TRBV15 and TRBJ1-1, with D uncertain. The CDR3 is 11 residues long. From germline, CDR1 is LNHNV and CDR2 YYDKDF (reference sequence). V was shortened by 4 bases and J by 4 bases, with 4 bases between the two germline ends. This CDR3 reads CATSKSTEAFF. As DNA, the CDR3 is TGTGCCACCAGCAAGAGCACTGAAGCTTTCTTT.

A single count supports this clone. The chain is built from TRBV6-6 and TRBJ1-5; no clear D. The CDR3 loop spans 13 amino acids. From germline, CDR1 is MNHNY and CDR2 SVGAGI (reference sequence). Trimming took off 8 bases at V and 4 bases at J, with 12 bases between the two ends. As DNA, the CDR3 is TGTGCCAGCGGGCGGGGATCAAATCAGCCCCAGCATTTT. Amino acid sequence: CASGRGSNQPQHF.

The rearrangement joins TRBV5-5 to TRBJ2-5; the D is unclear. CDR1 and CDR2 (germline): SGHKS, YYEKEE (reference sequence). Trimming left V 3 bases short and J 6 bases short, with 6 bases between. The CDR3 sequence is 11 residues long. CDR3: CASSSKQTQYF. Here the CDR3 DNA reads TGTGCCAGCAGCTCGAAGCAGACCCAGTACTTC.

The rearrangement uses TRBV19 and TRBJ2-7; D might be TRBD2 (6 bases). V was trimmed by 3 bases and J by 3 bases, leaving 12 bases between them. Per germline, CDR1 LNHDA and CDR2 SQIVND (reference sequence). This CDR3 is 14 amino acids long. The CDR3 DNA reads as TGTGCCAGTAGTATTCTCCCCGGGAGCTACGAGCAGTACTTC. This encodes CASSILPGSYEQYF.

This chain's CDR3 is CASSRQLFNEQFF. The DNA of the CDR3 is TGTGCCAGCAGTCGTCAGTTGTTCAATGAGCAGTTCTTC. The chain employs TRBV2 and TRBJ2-1; no clear D gene. Trimming pared 5 bases from V and 6 bases from J, leaving 11 bases between. The CDR3 is 13 residues long. Germline V gives CDR1 SNHLY, CDR2 FYNNEI. The entire variable domain, with the rest obtained from reference TRBV2 and TRBJ2-1, is as follows: EPEVTQTPSHQVTQMGQEVILRCVPISNHLYFYWYRQILGQKVEFLVSFYNNEISEKSEIFDDQFSVERPDGSNFTLKIRSTKLEDSAMYFCASSRQLFNEQFFGPGTRLTVL.

The rearrangement uses TRBV7-9 and TRBJ1-2, with D possibly matching TRBD1 (6 bases). This CDR3 has 13 residues. V was shortened by 5 bases and J by 6 bases, with 13 bases between the two germline ends. The germline CDR1 and CDR2 sequences are SEHNR and FQNEAQ (reference sequence). The CDR3 here is CASSPRQANGYTF. The CDR3 DNA is TGTGCCAGCAGCCCGAGACAGGCTAATGGCTACACCTTC. The full variable domain, in which reference TRBV7-9 and TRBJ1-2 provide the parts outside the CDR3, is DTGVSQNPRHKITKRGQNVTFRCDPISEHNRLYWYRQTLGQGPEFLTYFQNEAQLEKSRLLSDRFSAERPKGSFSTLEIQRTEQGDSAMYLCASSPRQANGYTFGSGTRLTVV.

This clone was counted a single time. V and J are TRBV6-5 and TRBJ2-5; D unclear. V lost 2 bases to trimming and J lost 2 bases, with 12 bases between them. The CDR3 is made up of 15 amino acids. The germline gives CDR1 MNHEY, CDR2 SVGAGI. Written as DNA, the CDR3 is TGTGCCAGCAGTTACGTAGTAGGTCGGCAAGAGACCCAGTACTTC. Its translation: CASSYVVGRQETQYF.